This T cell receptor (beta chain) was recorded in a study of T cells after posttransplantation cyclophosphamide. Findings and caveats of the study: After PTCy, TRB diversity resembled that of CNI/methotrexate controls. Donor CD8+ memory clones often dominated recipient blood repertoires at later times. TRB overlap between skin or GI tissue T cells and blood was limited.

Produced via immunoSEQ multiplex PCR; TCRdb's table is partial and in-frame only. Of some 16,000 clones in the sample, approximately 81% were seen once. Controls had myeloablative marrow grafts with methotrexate and calcineurin inhibitor, sampled at 1 year. Germline CDR1 GTSNPN, CDR2 SVGIG (reference sequence). Trimming removed 4 bases from V and 4 bases from J, with 14 bases in between. This CDR3 region has 14 residues. With regard to this clone: Its antigen is still unknown.

This chain uses TRBV30 with TRBJ1-3, with a tentative D call TRBD1 (5 bases). This sample comprised PBMCs, obtained approximately 370 days after allogeneic stem cell transplant with calcineurin inhibitor and methotrexate. This receptor was taken from a young adult male patient who received an allogeneic stem cell transplant from a related donor, was CMV-positive, and had no GVHD. Some T cells may have come from the graft donor. CDR3 in amino acids: CAWTREVAGNTIYF. The CDR3, as DNA: TGTGCCTGGACCAGGGAGGTAGCAGGAAACACCATATATTTT.